The clone carrying this TCR beta chain has ten or more counts. The target antigen is unknown. This specimen belongs to a study of identical twins. Overall study results and limits: Fewer insertions were carried by abundant cord blood beta clonotypes, but none was seen in memory repertoires. Out-of-frame alpha sequences common to twins were enriched for low generation probability.

J was trimmed by 8 bases and V by 3 bases; bases with no gene match: 8. The CDR3 extends over 15 amino acids. CDR1 is SGDLS and CDR2 is YYNGEE in the germline V gene. With template switching, a universal primer site was added, and the cDNA carried unique molecular identifiers. TCRdb reprocessed the 5' RACE reads via MiXCR and lists one record per CDR3 protein. Of 450,000 to 500,000 distinct CDR3 sequences listed, about 13% are singletons. This same sample was also taken into another study, of yellow fever vaccine responses in identical twins.

The sequenced material came from CD4+ T cells sorted from blood. J is TRBJ2-1 and V is TRBV9; 10 bases are a match to TRBD2. This TCR was recovered from a woman between 18 and 29 years old in good health. The CDR3 is CASSGGLAASYEQFF. DNA for the CDR3: TGTGCCAGCAGCGGAGGACTAGCGGCCTCCTATGAGCAGTTCTTC.